This T cell receptor (beta chain) emerged from a study of cytotoxic CD8 clonotypes in ibrutinib-treated CLL. About the research overall: Partial response occurred in roughly 25 patients and complete response in 2; at median approximately 68 months, roughly 15 remained remitted and roughly 12 progressed.

The repertoire was sequenced with immunoSEQ multiplex PCR; TCRdb's copy has only in-frame clones and lacks some. The top ten hold about 5% of the sample, which has roughly 150,000 clones, 76% seen once. Looked up from germline, CDR1 is SGHRS and CDR2 is YFSETQ. Trimming took off 3 bases at V and 0 bases at J, with 10 bases between the two ends. The CDR3 has 15 amino acids. V usage is TRBV5-1 and J usage is TRBJ1-3; TRBD1 might be the D (5 bases). This material consisted of PBMCs, taken after 24 months of ibrutinib treatment. The TCR sequence derives from a human donor with chronic lymphocytic leukemia. The CDR3 sequence is CASSWTGLSGNTIYF. The DNA for the CDR3 is TGCGCCAGCAGCTGGACGGGACTCTCTGGAAACACCATATATTTT.